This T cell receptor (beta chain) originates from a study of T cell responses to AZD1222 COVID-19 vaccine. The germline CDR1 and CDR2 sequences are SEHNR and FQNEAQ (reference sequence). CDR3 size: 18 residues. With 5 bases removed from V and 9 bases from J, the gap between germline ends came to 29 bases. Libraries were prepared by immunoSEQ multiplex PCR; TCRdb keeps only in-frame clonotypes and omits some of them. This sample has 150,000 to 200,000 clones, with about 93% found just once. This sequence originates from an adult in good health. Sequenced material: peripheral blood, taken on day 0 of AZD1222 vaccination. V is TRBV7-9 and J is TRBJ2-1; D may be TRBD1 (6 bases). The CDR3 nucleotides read TGTGCCAGCAGCCTCCGATTAGGCCCGAACAGGGCGGTGGGTGAGCAGTTCTTC. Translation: CASSLRLGPNRAVGEQFF.